The rows below give T cell receptor beta chains drawn from one sample of a study of T-cell memory formation after mild COVID-19. Each CDR3 protein gets one entry after TCRdb re-called the 5' RACE reads with MiXCR. The sample consists of 35,000 to 50,000 distinct CDR3 sequences, nearly 9.5% of them appearing once. The sequenced sample was PBMCs or a T cell subset sorted from them (not recorded which). These receptors were collected from an adult woman who had mild COVID-19 (a few samples of this study predate the infection). Cell type and time point are not known. Both conserved end residues are part of each CDR3. A D gene is named only where the DNA matches it firmly. Expanded clones are given a class, and other clones once, few, many or no size at all.

abundance	v_gene	d_gene	j_gene	CDR3aa	CDR3nt
-	TRBV19	-	TRBJ2-1	CASSTRGNPYNEQFF	TGTGCCAGTAGTACACGGGGTAACCCCTACAATGAGCAGTTCTTC
-	TRBV6-1	-	TRBJ1-5	CASSGRRGRGSNQPQHF	TGTGCCAGCAGTGGAAGGCGAGGGCGGGGTAGCAATCAGCCCCAGCATTTT
few	TRBV5-1	-	TRBJ2-3	CASSFQGMVTDTQYF	TGCGCCAGCAGCTTTCAGGGGATGGTCACAGATACGCAGTATTTT
-	TRBV11-3	TRBD1	TRBJ2-2	CASSPGQGAYTGELFF	TGTGCCAGCAGCCCAGGACAGGGGGCATACACCGGGGAGCTGTTTTTT
few	TRBV13	TRBD1	TRBJ1-1	CASSYGQGEAFF	TGTGCCAGCAGCTATGGACAGGGTGAGGCTTTCTTT
few	TRBV6-5	TRBD2	TRBJ2-1	CASSYSRGRAEFF	TGTGCCAGCAGTTACTCCCGGGGGAGGGCCGAGTTCTTC
-	TRBV5-1	-	TRBJ2-1	CASASGQGYYNEQFF	TGCGCCAGCGCAAGTGGGCAGGGCTACTACAATGAGCAGTTCTTC
few	TRBV5-6	-	TRBJ2-3	CASSLIRGRTDTQYF	TGTGCCAGCAGCTTGATACGGGGGCGAACAGATACGCAGTATTTT
-	TRBV9	TRBD2	TRBJ2-1	CASSVEGLAGGRPSYNEQFF	TGTGCCAGCAGCGTAGAGGGACTAGCGGGGGGCCGACCGTCTTACAATGAGCAGTTCTTC
many	TRBV27	TRBD2	TRBJ2-7	CASSLISGSYEQYF	TGTGCCAGCAGTTTAATTAGCGGGAGTTACGAGCAGTACTTC
many	TRBV14	-	TRBJ2-1	CASSQVSGSSYNEQFF	TGTGCCAGCAGCCAAGTGTCCGGGAGCTCCTACAATGAGCAGTTCTTC
many	TRBV7-9	TRBD1	TRBJ2-5	CASSFGQGRETQYF	TGTGCCAGCAGCTTCGGACAGGGGAGGGAGACCCAGTACTTC